This T cell receptor beta chain was recorded in a study of T cells in Graves' hyperthyroidism and ophthalmopathy. It was RNA transcripts that yielded the amplified TCR beta CDR3 regions. The HTBI primer set served for first-round RT-PCR of the TCR CDR3. MiXCR, applied by TCRdb to the multiplex PCR reads, yields one record per CDR3 protein. The table lists around 300,000 distinct CDR3 sequences, approximately 15% of them singletons. The authors obtained PBMCs from over 8.5 ml of fresh peripheral blood. General study findings and limits: Researchers found most expanded thyroid clonotypes above 0.001 in blood as well.

This clonotype was counted at least ten times. Its antigen is not identified. From germline, CDR1 is SGHVS and CDR2 FNYEAQ. The V segment lost 2 bases and the J segment 6 bases; nucleotides outside the gene matches: 7. The CDR3 consists of 16 residues. The chain couples TRBV7-6 to TRBJ2-2; 9 bases line up with TRBD1. The TCR originated in a woman aged 25-40 years with Graves' hyperthyroidism. The specimen sequenced was blood. The CDR3 DNA reads as TGTGCCAGCAGCTTATTGGACAGGGGCTTTGCCGGGGAGCTGTTTTTT. It specifies CASSLLDRGFAGELFF.